This T cell receptor (beta chain) was sequenced in a study of blood T cell repertoires in COVID-19. Sequencing was performed with immunoSEQ multiplex PCR; in TCRdb, only in-frame clones are kept and a portion is missing. This repertoire shows approximately 190,000 clones, around 80% found once; its top ten account for 14%. J lost 6 bases, V lost 0 bases, and 12 bases had no gene match. This CDR3 is 17 amino acids long. Germline V gene sequence: CDR1 SGHRS, CDR2 YFSETQ. This TCR came from a man under 40 with active or convalescent COVID-19. Sequencing was done on a sample of peripheral blood. The chain combines TRBV5-1 with TRBJ2-1, with TRBD2 matching over 7 bases. The chain's CDR3 is CASSLVSGRTSVNEQFF. Written as DNA, the CDR3 is TGCGCCAGCAGCTTGGTTTCGGGGCGGACTAGTGTCAATGAGCAGTTCTTC.